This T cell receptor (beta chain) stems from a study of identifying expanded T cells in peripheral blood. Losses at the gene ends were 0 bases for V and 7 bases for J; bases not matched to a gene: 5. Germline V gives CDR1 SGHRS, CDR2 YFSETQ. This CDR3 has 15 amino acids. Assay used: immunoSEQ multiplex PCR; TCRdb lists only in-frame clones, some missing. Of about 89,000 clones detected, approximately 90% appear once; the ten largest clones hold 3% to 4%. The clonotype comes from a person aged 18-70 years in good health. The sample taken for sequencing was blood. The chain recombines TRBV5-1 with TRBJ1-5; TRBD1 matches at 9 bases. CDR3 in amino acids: CASSLGDREGQPQHF. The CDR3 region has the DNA TGCGCCAGCAGCTTGGGGGACAGGGAAGGGCAGCCCCAGCATTTT. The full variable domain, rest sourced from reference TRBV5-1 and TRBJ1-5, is KAGVTQTPRYLIKTRGQQVTLSCSPISGHRSVSWYQQTPGQGLQFLFEYFSETQRNKGNFPGRFSGRQFSNSRSEMNVSTLELGDSALYLCASSLGDREGQPQHFGDGTRLSIL.